One and the same sample provided the 8 T cell receptor beta chains below, sequenced in a study of T cells in Graves' hyperthyroidism and ophthalmopathy. TCR beta CDR3 region amplification was performed from RNA transcripts. HTBI primers were the set used in a first-round RT-PCR of the TCR CDR3. One entry per CDR3 protein results from TCRdb running MiXCR on the multiplex PCR reads. The profile shows hundreds of thousands of distinct CDR3 sequences, about 35% of them singletons. Sequencing was carried out using blood. The receptors originated from a woman aged 40 to 55 with Graves' hyperthyroidism.

This chain uses TRBV12-5 with TRBJ2-2, with D possibly TRBD2 on 6 matching bases. The CDR3 totals 16 residues. V lost 0 bases and J lost 2, with 10 bases in between. Germline assignment: CDR1 LGHNT and CDR2 FRNRAP. The CDR3 nucleotides read TGTGCTAGTGGTTTGGTATGGGACTCAAACACCGGGGAGCTGTTTTTT. Protein: CASGLVWDSNTGELFF.

This clonotype occurred many times. The J gene is TRBJ1-6, the V gene TRBV7-8, with TRBD1 as a possible D gene (5 bases). V lost 1 base, J lost 6 bases, and 10 bases lay in between. Germline V gives CDR1 SGHVS, CDR2 FQNEAQ. The CDR3 totals 15 residues. Written as DNA, the CDR3 is TGTGCCAGCAGCTTAGAGGCAGGGTCTAATTCACCCCTCCACTTT. Translating it yields CASSLEAGSNSPLHF. The whole variable domain, remainder taken from reference TRBV7-8 and TRBJ1-6, is GAGVSQSPRYKVAKRGQDVALRCDPISGHVSLFWYQQALGQGPEFLTYFQNEAQLDKSGLPSDRFFAERPEGSVSTLKIQRTQQEDSAVYLCASSLEAGSNSPLHFGNGTRLTVT.

This clonotype was counted between two and nine times. J is TRBJ1-2 and V is TRBV7-2; D is ambiguous. The ends were cut back, 6 bases at V and 4 bases at J, with 12 bases in the middle. Germline assignment: CDR1 SGHTA and CDR2 FQGNSA. The CDR3 is made up of 13 amino acids. The CDR3 reads CASSFNPTYGYTF. CDR3 bases: TGTGCCAGCAGTTTCAATCCTACCTATGGCTACACCTTC.

This clonotype showed up many times. The V and J genes are TRBV7-2 and TRBJ2-7; no clear D gene. Germline CDR1 and CDR2: SGHTA and FQGNSA. The CDR3 consists of 13 residues. Trimming shortened V by 5 bases and J by 4 bases, and 12 bases separated the two germline ends. CDR3 sequence: CASSGVVGYEQYF. The CDR3 DNA reads as TGTGCCAGCAGCGGGGTGGTGGGTTACGAGCAGTACTTC.

With regard to this clonotype: A clone one base away is much larger, so this may be a read error. The V call is TRBV7-3, the J call TRBJ1-2; no definite D call. The CDR3 is made up of 14 amino acids. The germline CDR1 and CDR2 sequences are SGHTA and FQGTGA. With 2 bases removed from V and 8 bases from J, the gap between germline ends came to 15 bases. CDR3 residues: CASSLAERRRGYTF. The CDR3 DNA reads TGTGCCAGCAGCTTAGCGGAGAGACGGCGGGGCTACACCTTC.

The genes are TRBV7-3 and TRBJ2-7; TRBD1 is a possible D gene (5 bases). CDR3 length: 13 amino acids. Per the germline V gene, CDR1 is SGHTA and CDR2 is FQGTGA. V lost 2 bases, J lost 6 bases, and 11 bases lay in between. CDR3 nucleotides: TGTGCCAGCAGCTTAGGGGCAGGACGCGAGCAGTACTTC. The encoded protein is CASSLGAGREQYF.

This clonotype was detected ten times or more. The chain is built from TRBV7-9 and TRBJ1-2; no definite D call. The CDR3 extends over 13 amino acids. Germline V gene sequence: CDR1 SEHNR, CDR2 FQNEAQ (reference sequence). The V gene lost 4 bases and the J gene lost 2 bases, with 8 bases spanning the gap. In nucleotides, the CDR3 is TGTGCCAGCAGCTCTTTCGACAACTATGGCTACACCTTC. It is translated as CASSSFDNYGYTF.

This clonotype was counted many times. This chain connects TRBV7-2 to TRBJ1-6; D uncertain. Germline values: CDR1 SGHTA, CDR2 FQGNSA. Trimming stripped 3 bases from V and 9 bases from J, with 12 bases between. The CDR3 spans 14 residues. The CDR3: CASSFWEGGSPLHF. Written as DNA, the CDR3 is TGTGCCAGCAGCTTTTGGGAGGGTGGTTCACCCCTCCACTTT.